These 27 T cell receptor beta chains share one sample of origin, sequenced in a study of cytomegalovirus exposure and HLA in healthy donors. This PCR relied on a set of 60 Vbeta primers and 13 Jbeta primers. Assay used: immunoSEQ multiplex PCR; TCRdb lists only in-frame clones, some missing. This sample has around 200,000 clones; 62% occur once, and the top ten carry around 2.9%. The sample was PBMCs. The receptors shown here come from a man between 35 and 55 years old in good health and CMV-seronegative.

This chain uses TRBV4-1 with TRBJ2-1, with 11 bases matching TRBD2. Germline V gene lookup returns CDR1 MGHRA and CDR2 YSYEKL. CDR3 length: 18 amino acids. Trimming removed 2 bases from V and 0 bases from J; junction bases left unmatched: 6. CDR3 region: CASSQSGTSGLSYNEQFF. Written as DNA, the CDR3 is TGCGCCAGCAGCCAATCGGGGACTAGCGGACTCTCCTACAATGAGCAGTTCTTC.

This clone has a handful of counts. The chain uses TRBV5-6 and TRBJ2-7, with D maybe TRBD1 (6 bases). V dropped 4 bases and J dropped 4 bases, with 18 bases sitting between them. The germline V gene has CDR1 SGHDT and CDR2 YYEEEE. This CDR3 comprises 15 residues. CDR3 region: CASSHSQGWLYEQYF. CDR3 in DNA: TGTGCCAGCAGCCACTCACAGGGCTGGTTGTACGAGCAGTACTTC.

The chain employs TRBV6-1 and TRBJ2-4; D perhaps matches TRBD2 (5 bases). CDR3 length: 17 residues. Deletions cut 2 bases from V and 1 base from J, with 15 bases between. The germline gives CDR1 MNHNS, CDR2 SASEGT. DNA of the CDR3: TGTGCCAGCAGTGAAACGGTGAGGGAGTTGGCCAAAAACATTCAGTACTTC. This gives the protein CASSETVRELAKNIQYF.

This rearrangement joins TRBV6-1 to TRBJ2-3; D gene unclear. CDR1 MNHNS and CDR2 SASEGT come from the germline V gene. The CDR3 is 15 residues long. The V and J ends lost 1 base and 0 bases respectively, with 8 bases between them. CDR3 nucleotides: TGTGCCAGCAGTGAAGGTATCCAGAGCACAGATACGCAGTATTTT. Protein product: CASSEGIQSTDTQYF.

As regards this clone: A junction boundary mismatches the germline segment, possibly from a read error. V usage is TRBV7-7 and J usage is TRBJ2-7; tentative D call: TRBD2 (5 bases). Germline assignment: CDR1 SSHAT and CDR2 FNYEAQ (reference sequence). This CDR3 is 14 amino acids long. CDR3 sequence: CASSPLDGTYEQYF. The CDR3, as DNA: TGTGCTAGCAGCCCTTTGGACGGGACCTACGAGCAGTACTTC.

Of note for this clone: Other DNA sequences in the sample encode the same CDR3. The rearrangement joins TRBV5-1 to TRBJ1-1; no definite D call. The CDR3 covers 14 residues. Trimming left V 0 bases short and J 5 bases short, with 11 bases between. Germline V gene data show CDR1 as SGHRS and CDR2 as YFSETQ. The CDR3 spells CASSLVQAKTEAFF. Written as DNA, the CDR3 is TGCGCCAGCAGCTTGGTTCAGGCCAAAACTGAAGCTTTCTTT. Full variable domain (rest looked up from reference TRBV5-1 and TRBJ1-1): KAGVTQTPRYLIKTRGQQVTLSCSPISGHRSVSWYQQTPGQGLQFLFEYFSETQRNKGNFPGRFSGRQFSNSRSEMNVSTLELGDSALYLCASSLVQAKTEAFFGQGTRLTVV.

This sequence joins TRBV2 and TRBJ2-7; a weak D match, TRBD1 (6 bases). CDR1 is SNHLY and CDR2 is FYNNEI in the germline V gene. CDR3 length: 14 amino acids. Deletions cut 4 bases from V and 3 bases from J, with 13 bases between. The CDR3 DNA sequence: TGTGCCAGCAGTGCCAGGACAGACAGCTACGAGCAGTACTTC. Protein product: CASSARTDSYEQYF. The whole variable domain, filled in from reference TRBV2 and TRBJ2-7, reads EPEVTQTPSHQVTQMGQEVILRCVPISNHLYFYWYRQILGQKVEFLVSFYNNEISEKSEIFDDQFSVERPDGSNFTLKIRSTKLEDSAMYFCASSARTDSYEQYFGPGTRLTVT.

The chain couples TRBV19 to TRBJ1-2; D call uncertain. The germline V gene encodes CDR1 LNHDA and CDR2 SQIVND (reference sequence). V gave up 6 bases and J gave up 7 bases, with 18 bases separating them. CDR3 size: 14 residues. The DNA of the CDR3 is TGTGCCAGTAGCCCCTCCTCCGGGAATGGTGGCTACACCTTC. It translates to CASSPSSGNGGYTF.

CDR3 DNA sequence: TGTGCCAGCAGTTTGGGCGGGCAAAATTCACCCCTCCACTTT. It yields the protein CASSLGGQNSPLHF. The chain couples TRBV28 to TRBJ1-6; D call uncertain. The CDR3 has 14 amino acids. CDR1 and CDR2 (germline): MDHEN, SYDVKM. V lost 3 bases and J 7 bases, leaving 10 bases between the germline ends.

The V call is TRBV5-4, the J call TRBJ2-7; 9 bases align to TRBD1. CDR3 length: 16 residues. The J segment lost 9 bases and the V segment lost 1 base, leaving 14 bases of the junction unmatched. Germline V lookup: CDR1 SGHNT, CDR2 YYREEE (reference sequence). CDR3 sequence (DNA): TGTGCCAGCAGCTTGACCAAAGACAGGGGGGGAATCGTGCAGTACTTC. Protein product: CASSLTKDRGGIVQYF.

This clone was counted a few times. The chain joins TRBV27 to TRBJ2-5, with 7 bases aligning to TRBD2. The CDR3 contains 14 residues. Germline CDR1 MNHEY, CDR2 SMNVEV (reference sequence). The V and J ends lost 5 bases and 4 bases, in that order; junction bases with no gene match: 7. The CDR3 DNA is TGTGCCAGCAGTCCCGCGGGAGTTCTAGAGACCCAGTACTTC. This translates into CASSPAGVLETQYF.

The chain links TRBV29-1 to TRBJ2-7, with 10 bases fitting TRBD1. Trimming cost V 6 bases and J 0 bases; bases outside gene matches: 2. Germline V gene lookup returns CDR1 SQVTM and CDR2 ANQGSEA. The CDR3 runs 13 residues. In nucleotides, the CDR3 is TGCAGCGTGCGGACAGGGGGCTCCTACGAGCAGTACTTC. Encoded protein: CSVRTGGSYEQYF.

The rearrangement joins TRBV28 to TRBJ2-3; 7 positions agree with TRBD2. V gave up 5 bases and J gave up 0 bases; unmatched junction bases: 8. The CDR3 has 16 residues. CDR1 and CDR2 from the germline V gene are MDHEN and SYDVKM. The CDR3 DNA is TGTGCCAGCAGTCTAAGGTGGCGGGGGAGCACAGATACGCAGTATTTT. As protein: CASSLRWRGSTDTQYF.

This clone has only a few counts. The chain joins TRBV6-5 to TRBJ1-6; 8 nucleotides match TRBD1. Germline values: CDR1 MNHEY, CDR2 SVGAGI. The CDR3 runs to 15 residues. Trimming removed 8 bases from V and 8 bases from J; junction bases left unmatched: 11. CDR3 nucleotides: TGTGCCAGCGCAGAGTCAGGGGGCGCGCATTCACCCCTCCACTTT. This sequence encodes CASAESGGAHSPLHF.

The chain is built from TRBV4-1 and TRBJ2-2; D possibly corresponds to TRBD2 (6 bases). CDR3 length: 16 residues. Germline V gives CDR1 MGHRA, CDR2 YSYEKL. V lost 1 base and J lost 8, with 17 bases in between. CDR3 loop: CASSQASGLLGGELFF. Here the CDR3 DNA reads TGCGCCAGCAGCCAAGCCAGCGGGCTCCTCGGGGGGGAGCTGTTTTTT.

This rearrangement joins TRBV6-5 to TRBJ2-7; D perhaps matches TRBD2 (6 bases). V shed 8 bases and J shed 2 bases, with 13 bases lying between them. Looked up from germline, CDR1 is MNHEY and CDR2 is SVGAGI. The length of the CDR3 is 13 residues. The CDR3 reads CASGRSSTYEQYF. CDR3 nucleotides: TGTGCCAGCGGGAGGAGCTCAACCTACGAGCAGTACTTC.

This clone was detected only a few times. One end of the junction fails to match germline, which may point to a read error. The V and J genes are TRBV27 and TRBJ2-7, with D possibly TRBD2 on 7 matching bases. This CDR3 spans 12 amino acids. Germline CDR1 reads MNHEY; CDR2 reads SMNVEV (reference sequence). CDR3 bases: TGTGCCAGCAGCTTTCTAGGGGGGGGGCGGCACTTC. Translated: CASSFLGGGRHF.

This clone was detected only a few times. The V gene is TRBV30, the J gene TRBJ1-5; 10 bases line up with TRBD1. Germline assignment: CDR1 GTSNPN and CDR2 SVGIG (reference sequence). This CDR3 has 14 residues. Germline trimming cut 0 bases from V and 6 bases from J; bases unmatched to any gene: 2. CDR3 loop: CAWSVRTGGQPQHF. The CDR3 DNA sequence: TGTGCCTGGAGTGTAAGGACAGGGGGTCAGCCCCAGCATTTT.

V is TRBV2 and J is TRBJ1-2; D possibly corresponds to TRBD1 (6 bases). CDR1 and CDR2 from the germline V gene are SNHLY and FYNNEI. V lost 3 bases to trimming and J lost 8 bases, with 13 bases between them. This CDR3 is 13 amino acids long. In nucleotides, the CDR3 is TGTGCCAGCAGTGATCGGGGGGCCGGGGGCTACACCTTC. Translating gives CASSDRGAGGYTF.

The rearrangement uses TRBV29-1 and TRBJ2-1, with 8 positions matching TRBD2. The V gene end was trimmed by 0 bases and the J gene end by 3 bases; junction bases not matched to a gene: 4. This CDR3 contains 15 residues. The germline CDR1 and CDR2 sequences are SQVTM and ANQGSEA. The CDR3 spells CSVEDQSGSYNEQFF. Here the CDR3 DNA reads TGCAGCGTTGAAGATCAAAGCGGGAGCTACAATGAGCAGTTCTTC.

This clone was found once. This chain links TRBV4-3 with TRBJ2-1; 7 positions match TRBD2. This CDR3 is built from 16 residues. V was pared by 0 bases and J by 8 bases, with 10 bases of the junction left unmatched. CDR1 LGHNA and CDR2 YSLEER come from the germline V gene. Here the CDR3 DNA reads TGCGCCAGCAGCCAAGACGCTCGGACGGGAGGTCATGAGCAGTTCTTC. It is translated as CASSQDARTGGHEQFF.

The chain uses TRBV5-4 and TRBJ2-6; 7 bases agree with TRBD2. V dropped 0 bases and J dropped 0; count of bases not matched to a gene: 12. The CDR3 totals 20 residues. CDR1 and CDR2 from the germline V gene are SGHNT and YYREEE (reference sequence). DNA for the CDR3: TGTGCCAGCAGCTTGGTGACGGGAGGAGGCTCGTCCTCTGGGGCCAACGTCCTGACTTTC. It yields the protein CASSLVTGGGSSSGANVLTF.

This chain uses TRBV11-2 with TRBJ2-1, with D perhaps matching TRBD1 (6 bases). CDR1 and CDR2 from the germline V gene are SGHAT and FQNNGV. Trimming removed 5 bases from V and 5 bases from J, with 25 bases in between. The CDR3 covers 18 residues. This chain's CDR3 is CASSAPWGILGADNEQFF. For the CDR3, the DNA is TGTGCCAGCAGCGCGCCCTGGGGAATATTGGGGGCCGACAATGAGCAGTTCTTC.

V and J are TRBV29-1 and TRBJ1-2; D uncertain. The CDR3 has 11 amino acids. CDR1 is SQVTM and CDR2 is ANQGSEA in the germline V gene. V dropped 3 bases and J dropped 6 bases, with 8 bases sitting between them. The CDR3 nucleotides read TGCAGCGTTGAGGGCGGGGATGGCTACACCTTC. Translation: CSVEGGDGYTF.

CDR3 loop: CASSNRRGNTEAFF. For the CDR3, the DNA is TGTGCCAGCAGTAACCGGAGGGGGAACACTGAAGCTTTCTTT. This sequence joins TRBV6-5 and TRBJ1-1, with D tentatively TRBD1 (5 bases). Germline-derived CDR1 and CDR2 are MNHEY and SVGAGI. Trimming took 5 bases from V and 1 from J, leaving 11 bases between them. The CDR3 is 14 amino acids.

This sequence joins TRBV7-9 and TRBJ2-7; D is undetermined. The CDR3 consists of 14 residues. Germline V gene lookup returns CDR1 SEHNR and CDR2 FQNEAQ (reference sequence). V lost 5 bases, J lost 5 bases, and 16 bases lay in between. The CDR3 loop is CASSKVPREDEQYF. The CDR3 bases are TGTGCCAGCAGCAAGGTTCCCCGAGAGGACGAGCAGTACTTC.

This clone was counted between two and nine times. This chain joins TRBV6-5 and TRBJ2-5; the match to TRBD1 covers 7 bases. The germline gives CDR1 MNHEY, CDR2 SVGAGI. The CDR3 is 14 amino acids. With 4 bases clipped from V and 2 bases from J, the junction kept 4 bases outside the gene matches. The CDR3 DNA sequence: TGTGCCAGCAGTTCAGGGACAGCTCAAGAGACCCAGTACTTC. As protein: CASSSGTAQETQYF.